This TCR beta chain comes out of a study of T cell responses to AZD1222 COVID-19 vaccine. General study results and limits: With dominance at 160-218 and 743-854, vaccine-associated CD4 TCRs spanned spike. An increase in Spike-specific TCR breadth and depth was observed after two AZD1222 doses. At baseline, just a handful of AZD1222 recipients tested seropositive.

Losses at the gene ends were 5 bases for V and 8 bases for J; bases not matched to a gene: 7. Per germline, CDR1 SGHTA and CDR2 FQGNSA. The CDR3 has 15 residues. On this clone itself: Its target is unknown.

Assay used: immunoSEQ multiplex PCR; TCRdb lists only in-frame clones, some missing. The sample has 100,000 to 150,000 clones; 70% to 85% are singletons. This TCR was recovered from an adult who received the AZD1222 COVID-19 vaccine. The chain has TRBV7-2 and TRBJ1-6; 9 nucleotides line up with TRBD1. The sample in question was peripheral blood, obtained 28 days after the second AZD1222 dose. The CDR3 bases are TGTGCCAGCAGCGGATGGGACAGGGAGTATTCACCCCTCCACTTT. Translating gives CASSGWDREYSPLHF. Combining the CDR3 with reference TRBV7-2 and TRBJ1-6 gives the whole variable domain GAGVSQSPSNKVTEKGKDVELRCDPISGHTALYWYRQSLGQGLEFLIYFQGNSAPDKSGLPSDRFSAERTGGSVSTLTIQRTQQEDSAVYLCASSGWDREYSPLHFGNGTRLTVT.